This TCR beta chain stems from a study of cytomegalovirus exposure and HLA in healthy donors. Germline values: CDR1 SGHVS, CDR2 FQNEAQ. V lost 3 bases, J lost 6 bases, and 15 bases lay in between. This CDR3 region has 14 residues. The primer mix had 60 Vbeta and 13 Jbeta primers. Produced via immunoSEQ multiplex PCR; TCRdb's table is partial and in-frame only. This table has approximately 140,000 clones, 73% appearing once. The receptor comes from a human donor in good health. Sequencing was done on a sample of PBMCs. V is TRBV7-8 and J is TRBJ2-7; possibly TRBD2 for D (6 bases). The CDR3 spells CASSFRWQEGEQYF. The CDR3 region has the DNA TGTGCCAGCAGCTTCCGGTGGCAGGAGGGCGAGCAGTACTTC.